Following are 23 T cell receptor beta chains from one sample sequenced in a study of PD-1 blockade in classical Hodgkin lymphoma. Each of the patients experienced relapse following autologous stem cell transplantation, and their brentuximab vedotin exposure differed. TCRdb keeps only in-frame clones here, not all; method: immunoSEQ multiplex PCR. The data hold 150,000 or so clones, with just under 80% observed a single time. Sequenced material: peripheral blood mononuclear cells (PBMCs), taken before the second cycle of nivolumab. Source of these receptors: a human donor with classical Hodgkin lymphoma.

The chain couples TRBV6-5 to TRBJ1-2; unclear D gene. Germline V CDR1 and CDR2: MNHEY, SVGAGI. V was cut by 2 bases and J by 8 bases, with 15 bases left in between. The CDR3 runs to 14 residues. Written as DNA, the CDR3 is TGTGCCAGCAGTTACCTCGCAGGCATGGTAGGCTACACCTTC. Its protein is CASSYLAGMVGYTF.

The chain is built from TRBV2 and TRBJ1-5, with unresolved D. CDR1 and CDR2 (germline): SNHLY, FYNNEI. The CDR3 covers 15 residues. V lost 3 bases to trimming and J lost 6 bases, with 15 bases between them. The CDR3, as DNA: TGTGCCAGCAGTGAGGGTCGAGGCTCAATTCAGCCCCAGCATTTT. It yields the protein CASSEGRGSIQPQHF. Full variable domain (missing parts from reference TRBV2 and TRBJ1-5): EPEVTQTPSHQVTQMGQEVILRCVPISNHLYFYWYRQILGQKVEFLVSFYNNEISEKSEIFDDQFSVERPDGSNFTLKIRSTKLEDSAMYFCASSEGRGSIQPQHFGDGTRLSIL.

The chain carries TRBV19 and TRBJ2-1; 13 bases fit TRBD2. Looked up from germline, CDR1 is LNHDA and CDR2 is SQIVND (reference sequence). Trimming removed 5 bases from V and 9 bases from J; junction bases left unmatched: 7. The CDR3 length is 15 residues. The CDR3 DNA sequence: TGTGCCAGTAGTCCACGAGGGACTAGCGGGATTGAGCAGTTCTTC. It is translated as CASSPRGTSGIEQFF.

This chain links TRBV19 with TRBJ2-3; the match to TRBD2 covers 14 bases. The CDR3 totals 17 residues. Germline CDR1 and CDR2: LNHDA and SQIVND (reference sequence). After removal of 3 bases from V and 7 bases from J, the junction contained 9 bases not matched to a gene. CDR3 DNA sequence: TGTGCCAGTAGTATGACTAGCGGGGGGGCCGAGATCTATACGCAGTATTTT. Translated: CASSMTSGGAEIYTQYF.

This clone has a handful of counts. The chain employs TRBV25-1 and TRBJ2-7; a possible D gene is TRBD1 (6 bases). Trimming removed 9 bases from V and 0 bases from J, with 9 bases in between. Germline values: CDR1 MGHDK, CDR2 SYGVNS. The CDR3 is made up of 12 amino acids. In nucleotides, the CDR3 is TGTGCCAGTGGACAGTACTCCTACGAGCAGTACTTC. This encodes CASGQYSYEQYF.

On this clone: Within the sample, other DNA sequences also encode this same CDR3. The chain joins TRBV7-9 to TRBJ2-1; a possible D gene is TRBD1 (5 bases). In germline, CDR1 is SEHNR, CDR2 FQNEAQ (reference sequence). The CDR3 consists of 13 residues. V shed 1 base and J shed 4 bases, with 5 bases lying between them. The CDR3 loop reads CASSLGQYNEQFF. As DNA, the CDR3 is TGTGCCAGCAGCTTAGGACAGTACAATGAGCAGTTCTTC.

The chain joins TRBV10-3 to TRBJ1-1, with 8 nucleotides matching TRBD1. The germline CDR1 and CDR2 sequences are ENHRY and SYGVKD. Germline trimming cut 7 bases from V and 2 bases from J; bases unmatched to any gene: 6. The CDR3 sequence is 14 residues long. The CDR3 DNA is TGTGCCATCACCTCCGGGACAGGAAACACTGAAGCTTTCTTT. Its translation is CAITSGTGNTEAFF.

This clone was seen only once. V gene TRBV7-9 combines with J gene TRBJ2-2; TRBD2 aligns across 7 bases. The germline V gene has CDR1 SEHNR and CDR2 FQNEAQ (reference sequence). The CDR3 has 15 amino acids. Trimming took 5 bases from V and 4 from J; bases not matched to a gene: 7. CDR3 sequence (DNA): TGTGCCAGCAGCATGACTAGCTTGGGCACCGGGGAGCTGTTTTTT. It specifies CASSMTSLGTGELFF.

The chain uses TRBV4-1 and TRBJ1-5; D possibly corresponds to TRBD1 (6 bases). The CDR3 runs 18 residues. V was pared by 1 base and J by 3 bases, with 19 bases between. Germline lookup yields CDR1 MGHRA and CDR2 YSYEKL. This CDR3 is CASSQVHRVGGNNQPQHF. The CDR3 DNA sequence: TGCGCCAGCAGCCAAGTCCACAGGGTAGGGGGGAACAATCAGCCCCAGCATTTT.

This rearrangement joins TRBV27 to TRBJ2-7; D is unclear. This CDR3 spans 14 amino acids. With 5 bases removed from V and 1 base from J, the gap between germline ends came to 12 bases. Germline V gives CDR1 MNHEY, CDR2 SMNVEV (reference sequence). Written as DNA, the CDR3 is TGTGCCAGCAGTGAAGTGACTTCTTCCTACGAGCAGTACTTC. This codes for CASSEVTSSYEQYF.

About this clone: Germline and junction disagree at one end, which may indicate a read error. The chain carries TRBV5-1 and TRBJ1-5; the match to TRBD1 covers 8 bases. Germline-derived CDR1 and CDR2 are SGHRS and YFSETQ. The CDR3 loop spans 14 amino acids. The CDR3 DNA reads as TGCGCCAGCAGCAACGGACAGGGCAACCAGCCCCAGCATTTT. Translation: CASSNGQGNQPQHF. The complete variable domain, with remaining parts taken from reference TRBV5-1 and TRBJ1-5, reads KAGVTQTPRYLIKTRGQQVTLSCSPISGHRSVSWYQQTPGQGLQFLFEYFSETQRNKGNFPGRFSGRQFSNSRSEMNVSTLELGDSALYLCASSNGQGNQPQHFGDGTRLSIL.

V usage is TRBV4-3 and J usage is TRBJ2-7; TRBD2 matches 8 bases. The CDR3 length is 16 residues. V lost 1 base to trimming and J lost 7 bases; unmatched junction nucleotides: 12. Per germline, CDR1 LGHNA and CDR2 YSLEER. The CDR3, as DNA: TGCGCCAGCAGCCAAGGGGTAACGGGAGGGTTGGGTGAGCAGTACTTC. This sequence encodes CASSQGVTGGLGEQYF.

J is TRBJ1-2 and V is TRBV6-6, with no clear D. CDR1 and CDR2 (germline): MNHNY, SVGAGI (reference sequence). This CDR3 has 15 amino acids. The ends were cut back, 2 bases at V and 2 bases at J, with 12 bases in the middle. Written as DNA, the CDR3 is TGTGCCAGCAGTTACGTGCCAGTCCCGAACTATGGCTACACCTTC. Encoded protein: CASSYVPVPNYGYTF.

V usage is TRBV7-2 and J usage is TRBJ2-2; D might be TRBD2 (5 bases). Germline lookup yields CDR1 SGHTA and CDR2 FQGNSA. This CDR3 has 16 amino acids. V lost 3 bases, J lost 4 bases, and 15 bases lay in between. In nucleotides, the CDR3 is TGTGCCAGCAGCTTTCCGGGATATGGTCGCACCGGGGAGCTGTTTTTT. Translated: CASSFPGYGRTGELFF.

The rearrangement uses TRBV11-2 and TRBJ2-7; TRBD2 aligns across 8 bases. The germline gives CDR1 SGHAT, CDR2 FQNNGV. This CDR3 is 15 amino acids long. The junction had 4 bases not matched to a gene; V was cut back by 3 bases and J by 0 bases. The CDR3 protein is CASSFSGVSSYEQYF. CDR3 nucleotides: TGTGCCAGCAGCTTTAGCGGGGTCAGCTCCTACGAGCAGTACTTC.

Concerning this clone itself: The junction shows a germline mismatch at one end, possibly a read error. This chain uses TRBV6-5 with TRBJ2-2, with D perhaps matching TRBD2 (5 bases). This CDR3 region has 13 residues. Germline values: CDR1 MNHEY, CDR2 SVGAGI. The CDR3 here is CASSVQLAGKLFF. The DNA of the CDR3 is TGTGCCAGCAGTGTTCAACTCGCCGGGAAGCTGTTTTTT.

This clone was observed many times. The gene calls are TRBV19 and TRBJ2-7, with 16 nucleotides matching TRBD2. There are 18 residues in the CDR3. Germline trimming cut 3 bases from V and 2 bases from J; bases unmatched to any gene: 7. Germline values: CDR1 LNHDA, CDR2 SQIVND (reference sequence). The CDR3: CASSMAGLAGGLAYEQYF. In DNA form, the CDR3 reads TGTGCCAGTAGTATGGCGGGACTAGCGGGAGGGCTTGCCTACGAGCAGTACTTC.

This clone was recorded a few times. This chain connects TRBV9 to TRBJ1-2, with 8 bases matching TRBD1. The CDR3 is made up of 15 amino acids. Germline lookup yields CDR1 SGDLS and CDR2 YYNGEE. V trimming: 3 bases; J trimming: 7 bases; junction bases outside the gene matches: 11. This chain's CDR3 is CASSETDRGQGGYTF. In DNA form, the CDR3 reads TGTGCCAGCAGCGAGACCGACAGGGGACAAGGTGGCTACACCTTC.

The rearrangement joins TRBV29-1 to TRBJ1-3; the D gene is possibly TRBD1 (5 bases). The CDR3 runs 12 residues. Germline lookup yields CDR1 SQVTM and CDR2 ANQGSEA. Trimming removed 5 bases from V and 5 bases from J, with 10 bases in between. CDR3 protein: CSVLTERNTIYF. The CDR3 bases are TGCAGCGTTTTGACAGAACGAAACACCATATATTTT.

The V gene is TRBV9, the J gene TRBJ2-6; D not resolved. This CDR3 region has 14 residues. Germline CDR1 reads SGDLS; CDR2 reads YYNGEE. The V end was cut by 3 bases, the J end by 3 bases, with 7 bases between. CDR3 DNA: TGTGCCAGCAGCGCGTTCGATGGGGCCAACGTCCTGACTTTC. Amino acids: CASSAFDGANVLTF.

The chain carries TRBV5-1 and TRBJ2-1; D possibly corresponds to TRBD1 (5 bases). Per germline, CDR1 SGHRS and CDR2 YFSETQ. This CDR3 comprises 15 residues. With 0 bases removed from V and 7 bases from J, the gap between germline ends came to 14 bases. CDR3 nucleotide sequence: TGCGCCAGCAGCTTGGTAGGGGCTTTGGGGAATGAGCAGTTCTTC. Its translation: CASSLVGALGNEQFF.

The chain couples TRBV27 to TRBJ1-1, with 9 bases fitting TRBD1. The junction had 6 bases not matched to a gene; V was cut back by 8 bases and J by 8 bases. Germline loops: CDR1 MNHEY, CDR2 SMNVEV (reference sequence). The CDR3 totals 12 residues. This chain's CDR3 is CASQRTGAEAFF. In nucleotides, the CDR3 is TGTGCCAGCCAGAGGACAGGGGCGGAAGCTTTCTTT.

The CDR3 DNA follows: TGTGCCAGTAGACCGGGACCCCCCTACGAGCAGTACTTC. Residues: CASRPGPPYEQYF. The J gene is TRBJ2-7, the V gene TRBV19; D possibly matches TRBD1 or TRBD2 (5 bases each). V was clipped by 6 bases and J by 2 bases, with 11 bases between them. The CDR3 is 13 amino acids. Germline assignment: CDR1 LNHDA and CDR2 SQIVND (reference sequence).